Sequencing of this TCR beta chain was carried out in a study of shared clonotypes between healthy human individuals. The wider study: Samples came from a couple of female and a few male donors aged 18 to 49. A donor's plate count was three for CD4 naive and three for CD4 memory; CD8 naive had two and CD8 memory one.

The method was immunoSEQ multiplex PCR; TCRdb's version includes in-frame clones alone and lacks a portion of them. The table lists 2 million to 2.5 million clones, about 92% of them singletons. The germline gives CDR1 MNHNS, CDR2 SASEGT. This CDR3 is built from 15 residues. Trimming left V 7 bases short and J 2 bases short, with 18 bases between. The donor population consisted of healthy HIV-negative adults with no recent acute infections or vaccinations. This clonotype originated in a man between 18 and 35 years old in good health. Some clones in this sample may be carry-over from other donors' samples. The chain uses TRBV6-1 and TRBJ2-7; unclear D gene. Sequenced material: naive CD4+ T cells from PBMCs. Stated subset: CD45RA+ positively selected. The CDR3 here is CASTYGWRSPYEQYF. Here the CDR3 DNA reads TGTGCCAGCACCTACGGTTGGCGGAGTCCCTACGAGCAGTACTTC.